This T cell receptor (beta chain) was retrieved from a study of T-cell reconstitution after alpha-beta-depleted transplantation in children. V was cut by 2 bases and J by 0 bases, with 7 bases left in between. This CDR3 spans 15 amino acids. CDR1 and CDR2 (germline): KGHSH, LQKENI. This sample's TCRbeta library carried unique molecular identifier barcodes. TCRdb ran MiXCR on the PCR reads and lists one entry per CDR3 protein. The sample has fewer than 200,000 distinct CDR3 sequences, approximately 7% seen once. This clonotype was obtained from a human donor who donated a stem cell graft to a child with Wiskott-Aldrich syndrome. Specimen: PBMCs from the stem cell graft donor, collected from the stem cell graft. The chain recombines TRBV18 with TRBJ2-2; no clear D. This chain's CDR3 is CASSPASANTGELFF. The CDR3 region has the DNA TGTGCCAGCTCACCAGCAAGCGCGAACACCGGGGAGCTGTTTTTT.